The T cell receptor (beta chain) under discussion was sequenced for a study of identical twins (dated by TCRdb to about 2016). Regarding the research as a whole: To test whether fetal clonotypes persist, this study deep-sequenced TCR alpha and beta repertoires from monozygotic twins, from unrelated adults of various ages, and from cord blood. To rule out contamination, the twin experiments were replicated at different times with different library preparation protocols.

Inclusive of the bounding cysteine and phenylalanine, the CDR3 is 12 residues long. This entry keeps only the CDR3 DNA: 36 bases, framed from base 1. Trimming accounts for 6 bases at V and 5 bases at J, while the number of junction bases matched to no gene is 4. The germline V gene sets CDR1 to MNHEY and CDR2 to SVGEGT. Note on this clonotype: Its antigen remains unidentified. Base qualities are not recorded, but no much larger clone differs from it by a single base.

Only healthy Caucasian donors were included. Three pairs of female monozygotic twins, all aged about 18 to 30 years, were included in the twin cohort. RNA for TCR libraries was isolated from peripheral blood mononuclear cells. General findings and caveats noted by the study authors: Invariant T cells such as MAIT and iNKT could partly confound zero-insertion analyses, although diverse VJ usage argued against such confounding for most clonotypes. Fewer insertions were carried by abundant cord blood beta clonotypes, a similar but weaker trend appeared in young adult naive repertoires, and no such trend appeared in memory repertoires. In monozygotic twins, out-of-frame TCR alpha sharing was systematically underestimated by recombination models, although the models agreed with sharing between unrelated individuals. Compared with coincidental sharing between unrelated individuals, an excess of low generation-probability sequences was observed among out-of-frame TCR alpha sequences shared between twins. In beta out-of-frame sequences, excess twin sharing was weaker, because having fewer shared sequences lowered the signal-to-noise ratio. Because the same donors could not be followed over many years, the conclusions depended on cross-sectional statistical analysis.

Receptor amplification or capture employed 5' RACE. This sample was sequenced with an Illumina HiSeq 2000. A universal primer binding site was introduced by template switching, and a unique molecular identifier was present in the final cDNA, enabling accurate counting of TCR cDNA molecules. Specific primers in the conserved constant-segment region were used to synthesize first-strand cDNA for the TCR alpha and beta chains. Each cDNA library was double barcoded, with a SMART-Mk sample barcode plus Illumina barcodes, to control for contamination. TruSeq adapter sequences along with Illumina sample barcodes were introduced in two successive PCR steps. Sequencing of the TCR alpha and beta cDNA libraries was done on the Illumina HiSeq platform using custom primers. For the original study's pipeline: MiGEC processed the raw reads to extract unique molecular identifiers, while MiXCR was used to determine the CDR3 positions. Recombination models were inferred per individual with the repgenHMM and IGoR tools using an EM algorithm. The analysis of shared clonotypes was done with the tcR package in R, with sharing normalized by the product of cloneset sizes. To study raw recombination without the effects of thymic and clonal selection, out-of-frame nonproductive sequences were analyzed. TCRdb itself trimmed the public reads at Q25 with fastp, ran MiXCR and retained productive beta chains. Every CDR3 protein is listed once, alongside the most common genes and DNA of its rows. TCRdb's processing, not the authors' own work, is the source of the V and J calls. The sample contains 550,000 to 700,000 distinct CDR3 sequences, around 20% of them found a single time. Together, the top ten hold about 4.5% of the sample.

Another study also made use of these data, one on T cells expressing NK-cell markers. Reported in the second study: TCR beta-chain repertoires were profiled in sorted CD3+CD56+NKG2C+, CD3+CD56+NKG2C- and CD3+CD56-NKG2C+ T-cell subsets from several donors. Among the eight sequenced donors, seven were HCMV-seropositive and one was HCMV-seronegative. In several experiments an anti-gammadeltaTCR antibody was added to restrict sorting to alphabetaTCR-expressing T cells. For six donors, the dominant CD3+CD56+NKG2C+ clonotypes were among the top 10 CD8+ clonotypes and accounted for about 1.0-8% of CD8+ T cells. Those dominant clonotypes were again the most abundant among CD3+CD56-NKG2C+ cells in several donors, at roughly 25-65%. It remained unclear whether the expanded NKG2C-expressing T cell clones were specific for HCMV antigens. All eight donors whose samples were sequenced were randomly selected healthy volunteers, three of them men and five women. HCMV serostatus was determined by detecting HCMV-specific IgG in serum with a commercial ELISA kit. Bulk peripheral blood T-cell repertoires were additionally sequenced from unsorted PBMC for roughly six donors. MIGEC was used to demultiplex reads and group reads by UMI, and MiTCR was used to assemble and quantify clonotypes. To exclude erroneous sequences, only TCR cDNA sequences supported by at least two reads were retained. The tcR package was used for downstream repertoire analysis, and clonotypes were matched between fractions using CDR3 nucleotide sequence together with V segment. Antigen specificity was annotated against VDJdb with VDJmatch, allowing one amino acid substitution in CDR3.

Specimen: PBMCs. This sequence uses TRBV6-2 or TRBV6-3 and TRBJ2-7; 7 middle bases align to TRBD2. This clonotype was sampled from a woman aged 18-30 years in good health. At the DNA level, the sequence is TGTGCCAGCAGGACTAGCCCGGACGAGCAGTACTTC. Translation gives CASRTSPDEQYF.